Presented here are 13 T cell receptor beta chains from one specimen sequenced in a study of blood T cell repertoires in COVID-19. Only in-frame clones appear in the TCRdb table, and some are missing; sequencing was by immunoSEQ multiplex PCR. The sample lists roughly 46,000 clones; 85% to 90% were seen once. The material sequenced was peripheral blood. The receptors were sampled from a human donor in a cohort sampled during active COVID-19.

The chain combines TRBV5-1 with TRBJ1-2; perhaps TRBD1 as D (6 bases). The CDR3 totals 15 residues. Trimming cost V 4 bases and J 7 bases, with 20 bases left between them. Germline loops: CDR1 SGHRS, CDR2 YFSETQ. CDR3 sequence (DNA): TGCGCCAGCAGCCAAGGGGACAACTTAGGCGGTGGCTACACCTTC. Protein: CASSQGDNLGGGYTF.

The sample holds a few counts of this clone. The chain uses TRBV18 and TRBJ1-1, with D perhaps TRBD1 (6 bases). The CDR3 runs 13 residues. CDR1 and CDR2 from the germline V gene are KGHSH and LQKENI. The V end was cut by 2 bases, the J end by 2 bases, with 6 bases between. The CDR3 bases are TGTGCCAGCTCACCAGGGGGCAACACTGAAGCTTTCTTT. It is translated as CASSPGGNTEAFF. Filled out from reference TRBV18 and TRBJ1-1, the complete variable domain reads NAGVMQNPRHLVRRRGQEARLRCSPMKGHSHVYWYRQLPEEGLKFMVYLQKENIIDESGMPKERFSAEFPKEGPSILRIQQVVRGDSAAYFCASSPGGNTEAFFGQGTRLTVV.

This sequence joins TRBV5-4 and TRBJ1-3, with TRBD1 as a possible D gene (5 bases). The length of the CDR3 is 14 residues. Germline V lookup: CDR1 SGHNT, CDR2 YYREEE (reference sequence). Trimming took off 4 bases at V and 0 bases at J, with 8 bases between the two ends. The CDR3, as DNA: TGTGCCAGCAGCCCAGGACACTCTGGAAACACCATATATTTT. This translates into CASSPGHSGNTIYF.

J is TRBJ2-5 and V is TRBV5-1, with TRBD2 identical over 8 bases. This CDR3 region has 17 residues. The V gene end was trimmed by 3 bases and the J gene end by 4 bases; junction bases not matched to a gene: 14. The V gene's germline CDR1 is SGHRS and CDR2 YFSETQ. This CDR3 is CASSSPAGTRGGETQYF. CDR3 coding DNA: TGCGCCAGCAGCTCGCCCGCCGGGACTAGAGGAGGAGAGACCCAGTACTTC.

The chain combines TRBV7-9 with TRBJ1-1; no clear D gene. Trimming stripped 7 bases from V and 2 bases from J, with 14 bases between. The CDR3 runs to 14 residues. Germline CDR1 is SEHNR and CDR2 is FQNEAQ (reference sequence). For the CDR3, the DNA is TGTGCCAGCACCCTAGAGGCAGTTAACACTGAAGCTTTCTTT. This codes for CASTLEAVNTEAFF.

This chain uses TRBV9 with TRBJ2-1; 7 bases are shared with TRBD1. Germline-derived CDR1 and CDR2 are SGDLS and YYNGEE. V dropped 3 bases and J dropped 1; count of bases not matched to a gene: 7. The length of the CDR3 is 16 residues. The CDR3 nucleotides read TGTGCCAGCAGCGCTCTACAGGGGAAATCCTACAATGAGCAGTTCTTC. Translated: CASSALQGKSYNEQFF.

The gene calls are TRBV12-3 or TRBV12-4 and TRBJ2-3, with unresolved D. This CDR3 region has 12 residues. Trimming cost V 3 bases and J 6 bases, with 7 bases left between them. The chain's CDR3 is CASSFSRDTQYF. DNA for the CDR3: TGTGCCAGCAGTTTTTCTCGGGATACGCAGTATTTT.

V and J are TRBV5-4 and TRBJ2-7, with 7 bases matching TRBD2. The V gene end was trimmed by 4 bases and the J gene end by 0 bases; junction bases not matched to a gene: 7. The CDR3 runs to 15 residues. Germline loops: CDR1 SGHNT, CDR2 YYREEE (reference sequence). CDR3 in DNA: TGTGCCAGCAGCACCTGGGCTAGCGGCTCCTACGAGCAGTACTTC. The encoded protein is CASSTWASGSYEQYF.

The chain couples TRBV5-1 to TRBJ1-6, with TRBD1 as a possible D gene (6 bases). Germline assignment: CDR1 SGHRS and CDR2 YFSETQ. This CDR3 spans 13 amino acids. V gave up 5 bases and J gave up 6 bases, with 9 bases separating them. CDR3: CASSGQSNSPLHF. The CDR3 nucleotides read TGCGCCAGCAGTGGACAGAGTAATTCACCCCTCCACTTT. Looking up the rest from reference TRBV5-1 and TRBJ1-6 gives the full variable domain: KAGVTQTPRYLIKTRGQQVTLSCSPISGHRSVSWYQQTPGQGLQFLFEYFSETQRNKGNFPGRFSGRQFSNSRSEMNVSTLELGDSALYLCASSGQSNSPLHFGNGTRLTVT.

The chain carries TRBV2 and TRBJ1-4, with D possibly TRBD1 on 5 matching bases. The CDR3 is 13 amino acids. Germline assignment: CDR1 SNHLY and CDR2 FYNNEI. Trimming took 9 bases from V and 2 from J, leaving 10 bases between them. CDR3 residues: CASATATNEKLFF. The CDR3 nucleotides are TGTGCCAGTGCGACAGCTACTAATGAAAAACTGTTTTTT.

This sequence joins TRBV20-1 and TRBJ1-2, with 10 bases that match TRBD1. Losses at the gene ends were 3 bases for V and 6 bases for J; bases not matched to a gene: 7. Germline lookup yields CDR1 DFQATT and CDR2 SNEGSKA (reference sequence). The CDR3 contains 14 residues. The CDR3 DNA sequence: TGCAGTGCTAGTCATCCGGACAGGGGGAATGGCTACACCTTC. Its translation is CSASHPDRGNGYTF.

The chain links TRBV28 to TRBJ2-7; 11 positions match TRBD2. V gave up 1 base and J gave up 7 bases; unmatched junction bases: 6. Germline-derived CDR1 and CDR2 are MDHEN and SYDVKM. The CDR3 is 15 amino acids. The CDR3 bases are TGTGCCAGCAGTTTATCGGGACTAGCGGCACGAGAGCAGTACTTC. Translated: CASSLSGLAAREQYF.

The chain uses TRBV2 and TRBJ1-4, with D possibly being TRBD1 (6 bases). V lost 6 bases and J 5 bases, leaving 13 bases between the germline ends. The CDR3 is made up of 14 amino acids. In germline, CDR1 is SNHLY, CDR2 FYNNEI. CDR3 sequence (DNA): TGTGCCAGCAGGGAGGACAGCCGAAATGAAAAACTGTTTTTT. Its translation is CASREDSRNEKLFF. Complete variable domain (other parts from reference TRBV2 and TRBJ1-4): EPEVTQTPSHQVTQMGQEVILRCVPISNHLYFYWYRQILGQKVEFLVSFYNNEISEKSEIFDDQFSVERPDGSNFTLKIRSTKLEDSAMYFCASREDSRNEKLFFGSGTQLSVL.